This T cell receptor (beta chain) was captured by sequencing in a study of vaccination effects on CD4 cells after COVID-19. About the research overall: Among convalescent patients, two provided samples 16 days and one week before vaccination.

Study-wide findings and caveats: Infection-derived and vaccine-derived clones contracted markedly late after vaccination.

Profiled with immunoSEQ multiplex PCR; TCRdb holds only in-frame clones, not every one. The sample yields tens of thousands of clones, 65% to 85% seen once. Pools of viral peptides were used by the ViraFEST assay to expand antigen-specific CD4+ T cells ahead of sequencing. Isolating CD4+ T cells followed approximately nine days of culture. Convalescent patients had PCR-confirmed SARS-CoV-2 infection between March and December 2020. Researchers reported culturing two million PBMC in each well, adding 8 to 10 IU/ml IL-2 and around 10 ug/ml peptides. CDR3 length equals 16 residues. The germline V gene encodes CDR1 SNHLY and CDR2 FYNNEI. V was pared by 6 bases and J by 4 bases, with 11 bases of the junction left unmatched. This clone was counted ten times or more. Its antigen remains unknown.

The V gene is TRBV2, the J gene TRBJ2-3; 9 positions agree with TRBD2. The sequencing here drew on CD4+ T cells from PBMCs cultured with HIV peptides, taken before COVID-19 vaccination. As for subset: HIV-1 Nef peptide pool negative control/reference culture. The sequence derives from a human donor who had a prior SARS-CoV-2 infection. Here the CDR3 DNA reads TGTGCCAGCAGGACTCCCTTTAGCGGGGGAGCAGATACGCAGTATTTT. It encodes CASRTPFSGGADTQYF.